The present T cell receptor beta chain was sequenced within a study of blood T cell repertoires in COVID-19. Overall study context: Acute and convalescent COVID-19 samples came from the United States, Italy and Spain.

The V and J ends lost 4 bases and 1 base, in that order; junction bases with no gene match: 4. The germline CDR1 and CDR2 sequences are SGHRS and YFSETQ. This CDR3 has 14 amino acids. As to this clone: This sample includes further DNA sequences coding for the same CDR3.

As processed by the authors: From reference gene primer amplification, estimates of nucleated cell counts were derived. Assay: immunoSEQ multiplex PCR; the TCRdb copy retains only in-frame clones and omits some. V and J calls and clone size come straight from that table; D and trimming were deduced from the DNA. The table records approximately 410,000 clones, 86% of them present only once. This TCR was recovered from a woman under 40 with active or convalescent COVID-19. This chain links TRBV5-1 with TRBJ1-1; 7 bases map to TRBD1. Sequenced sample: peripheral blood. The CDR3, as DNA: TGCGCCAGCAGCCCACGGACAGGGAACACTGAAGCTTTCTTT. It encodes CASSPRTGNTEAFF.